The text below deals with one T cell receptor (beta chain). In its sample, this clonotype was seen a few times. Its antigen target is currently unknown. No much larger clone is present one base from it, and per-base qualities are unavailable. This record comes from a study of T cells in Graves' hyperthyroidism and ophthalmopathy (dated by TCRdb to 2018 to 2020). In the study overall: Peripheral blood was sampled at the time of initial diagnosis, prior to any treatment. To identify distinguishing TCR V-J signatures, a discovery cohort of about 100 patients was used, comprising approximately 40 with Graves' ophthalmopathy and some 60 with stable Graves' hyperthyroidism. An independent validation cohort of 18 to 20 hyperthyroidism patients and about 15 patients who later progressed to ophthalmopathy tested prospective prediction of ophthalmopathy. The 75 to 100 discovery patients were randomly split 7:3 into training and test sets. In addition, the study compared T-cell repertoires in thyroid tissue and in blood from five to seven Graves' hyperthyroidism patients. After sampling, hyperthyroidism patients received methimazole starting at 30 mg daily, and ophthalmopathy patients received high-dose intravenous methylprednisolone. The paper reports TCR Vbeta CDR3 sequencing of more than 120 peripheral blood samples: some 41 ophthalmopathy, approximately 74 hyperthyroidism and around 17 progressor patients.

The germline V gene encodes CDR1 SGHTA and CDR2 FQGNSA. From the cysteine up to the phenylalanine, the CDR3 has a length of 14 residues. The CDR3 DNA has 42 bases and is translated from base 1. V is trimmed back by 3 bases and J by 7 bases, and the junction contains 2 bases that no gene match accounts for. The TCR beta CDR3 regions were amplified from the RNA transcripts. The TCR CDR3 was subjected to a first round of RT-PCR using the HTBI primer set and the Qiagen OneStep RT-PCR kit. A second multiplex PCR round built the libraries, followed by size selection and purification. Paired-end sequencing of the libraries was performed with 100 bp reads on an Illumina HiSeq2000. The study's own analysis went as follows. SOAPnuke was used to process the raw data, removing reads that contained adapters or uncalled bases, had a mean Phred below 15, or lacked an exact match to the constant primer or identifier. COPE v1.2.5 was used to merge high-quality paired reads, and clonotypes were defined as unique nucleotide sequences. Clonotypes were aligned to IMGT TRBV, TRBD and TRBJ reference segments using MiTCR v1.1. The analysis was restricted to V-J combinations with a frequency above 0.0001, which together covered 99.2% of the repertoires. A TCS score was defined as the ratio between F50 (clonal expansion) and ExV (chaos), using BLOSUM62-based TCRdist between CDR3 peptides within each V-J. Welch's t-statistics and random forest reduced just over 500 V-J features to 13, which were used in a naive Bayes classifier (R e1071). TCRdb reprocessed the public reads (quality trimming at Q25 with fastp, clone calling with MiXCR) and kept in-frame beta chains. Entries are consolidated by CDR3 protein sequence, retaining the most common genes and DNA. Clone size and V and J calls follow TCRdb, not the original study. A total of about 400,000 distinct CDR3 sequences appear in this sample, under 15% of them only once. In total, the top ten clones hold around a third of the sample.

Graves' hyperthyroidism was defined as stable when no progression to ophthalmopathy occurred over 18 months of follow-up. Hyperthyroidism patients were newly diagnosed, with disease duration under 2 months, and aged 18 to 65 years. Exclusion was applied to patients with uncontrolled infections, other autoimmune diseases, pregnancy or lactation. Diagnoses were based on clinical symptoms, serum thyroxine and TRAb, thyroid ultrasound and orbital computed tomography. PBMCs were isolated from about 9.2 ml of fresh peripheral blood by Ficoll-Paque density gradient centrifugation. Trizol reagent was used to extract total RNA, and RNA quality was then checked on an Agilent 2100 Bioanalyzer. What the research found in general, with its limitations: In validation, the model predicted progression to ophthalmopathy a median of roughly six months before onset, with roughly 70% sensitivity and about 72% specificity. Blood samples also contained most of the expanded thyroid clonotypes (frequency above 0.001), which suggests that blood repertoires may reflect thyroid immune responses. No statistical method was used to set the sample size in advance, and investigators knew the group allocation. Ophthalmopathy was separated from stable hyperthyroidism by a 13 V-J signature model, with around 90% sensitivity and 81% to 83% specificity obtained in cross-validation and 80%/75% obtained in testing.

The specimen was blood. The sequence joins TRBV7-2 to TRBJ2-1; TRBD2 fits 11 bases in the junction. The origin of this receptor is a woman younger than 45 with Graves' hyperthyroidism. The nucleotide sequence is given as TGTGCCAGCAGCTTTAGCGGGAGGGTAAATGAGCAGTTCTTC. Its protein product is CASSFSGRVNEQFF. Where the CDR3 stops, the reference TRBV7-2 and TRBJ2-1 genes take over; the full variable domain is GAGVSQSPSNKVTEKGKDVELRCDPISGHTALYWYRQSLGQGLEFLIYFQGNSAPDKSGLPSDRFSAERTGGSVSTLTIQRTQQEDSAVYLCASSFSGRVNEQFFGPGTRLTVL.